This paragraph covers one T cell receptor (beta chain) sequence. This clonotype showed up many times. This receptor's antigen is unknown. Base quality data are lacking; no much larger clone is found one base away. This specimen belongs to a study of T cells after yellow fever vaccination (dated by TCRdb to between 2018 and 2021). Looking at the study overall: The SMART-Seq v4 Ultra Low Input RNA kit was used to prepare libraries from fractions with low cell numbers. Bulk PBMC replicates and cell subsets were isolated from blood drawn at multiple timepoints before and after both primary and secondary immunization. Two healthy male donors made up the cohort, one aged 18 to 29 years and the other aged 30 to 40 years. Bulk TCR alpha and beta repertoires were sequenced longitudinally to track T-cell clones before and after primary and booster YFV17D yellow fever vaccination.

What the research found in general, with its limitations: Because abundant contaminating clonotypes from the bulk population could be contained in FACS-sorted repertoires, computational filtering was required. Only a couple of donors were included in the study, so the extent to which the findings can be generalized is limited. After the booster, most of the clones that had expanded following primary vaccination were detected again (just under 97% of CD4 and more than 85% of CD8), which suggests that memory was broadly maintained. The secondary T-cell response was weaker than the primary response but faster, peaking on day 5 instead of day 15. A small share of clonotypes was detected in both CD4 and CD8 compartments, with the overlap likely arising from convergent recombination.

TCR cDNA was synthesized by 5'RACE template switching, which introduced a universal primer site and unique molecular identifiers. cDNA synthesis was primed from both the TCR alpha and TCR beta constant segments. Two PCR steps were used to amplify libraries, with sample barcodes and sequencing adapters being added in the second step. Sequencing of the libraries was done on either Illumina HiSeq 2500 (2x100 bp) or NovaSeq (2x150 bp). On the authors' methods: MIGEC was used to demultiplex reads and collapse the reads into UMI consensus sequences, and MiXCR was used for V(D)J alignment. Using edgeR on replicate PBMC samples, clonotypes were called vaccine-responding if FDR was below 0.01 and the log2 fold change was above 5 up to day 15. CD4 or CD8 identity was assigned to each bulk clonotype according to whether the clonotype was present at higher abundance in the sequenced CD4 repertoire or the sequenced CD8 repertoire. Starting from the raw public reads, TCRdb applied fastp trimming at Q25, assembled clones with MiXCR and retained in-frame beta chains. CDR3 protein duplicates are merged, each entry listing the most common genes and DNA. Here the V and J calls rest on TCRdb's processing, not on the authors' analysis. Within this sample are some 63,000 distinct CDR3 sequences, with roughly 7.4% of them counted one time only. In total, the top ten clones hold about 40% of the sample.

There are 14 amino acids in the CDR3, from cysteine to phenylalanine inclusive. CDR3 DNA only is kept here, 42 bases in frame from base 1. Here V drops 8 bases and J drops 2 bases, and the junction holds 2 bases not matched to any gene. CDR1 is given as SEHNR and CDR2 as FQNEAQ, both from the germline V gene (reference sequence). The treatment or condition label on this specimen signifies: live attenuated yellow fever vaccine strain. PBMCs were isolated from peripheral blood using a standard Ficoll-Paque protocol. CD4 and CD8 T-cell fractions were isolated with Dynabeads CD4 and CD8 positive selection kits. TriZol was used to extract RNA from bulk PBMCs, CD4 and CD8 fractions, and dextramer-positive and dextramer-negative fractions.

Material: CD8+ T cells sorted from PBMCs, obtained 15 days after the yellow fever booster vaccination. The clonotype was recovered from a man younger than 40 who received the YFV17D yellow fever vaccine. The receptor chain draws on TRBV7-9 and TRBJ2-7, with 14 junctional bases fitting TRBD2. The nucleotide sequence reads as follows: TGTGCCAGCGGACTAGCGGGAGGCGCCTACGAGCAGTACTTC. Translated, it gives CASGLAGGAYEQYF.